A single TCR beta chain is shown here with its context. The data were obtained in a study of blood T cell repertoires in COVID-19. Overall study: The United States, Italy and Spain were the sources of the acute and convalescent COVID-19 samples. Sources were T cells, B-cell-depleted T cells, or PBMCs; the material itself was cDNA or gDNA.

During active infection, Seattle patients enrolled and were then monitored through disease. Per the authors' pipeline: Amplification of reference gene primers was used by the study to estimate nucleated cell counts. TCRdb's copy holds only in-frame clones and misses some; the assay was immunoSEQ multiplex PCR. That table is the source of V, J and clone size, and D and trimming were worked out from the DNA. The table lists some 300,000 clones, around nine tenths of them singletons, with 1.5% to 2% in the top ten. V shed 2 bases and J shed 3 bases, with 6 bases lying between them. Germline values: CDR1 SGHNT, CDR2 YENEEA. The CDR3 loop spans 13 amino acids.

V is TRBV11-3 and J is TRBJ2-3; D gene uncertain. This TCR derives from a woman in her twenties or thirties with COVID-19, enrolled during active disease. Sequenced input: peripheral blood. DNA of the CDR3: TGTGCCAGCAGCTTAAGGCGGACAGATACGCAGTATTTT. Translating gives CASSLRRTDTQYF.